The T cell receptor beta chain under discussion was sequenced for a study of shared clonotypes between healthy human individuals. Study observations and caveats: Compared with clonotypes that all four donors shared, non-shared clonotypes had lower generation probabilities. Sorted-subset sequencing was shown by rarefaction to be incomplete despite large depth. Shared across a handful of donors were around 4.7% of the naive CD4 clonotypes.

In the naive CD8 group, cells lacked CD45RO and were positively selected for CCR7, so terminally differentiated effector memory CD45RA+ cells were left out. Only in-frame clones appear in the TCRdb table, and some are missing; sequencing was by immunoSEQ multiplex PCR. There are about 2.1 million clones in the sample; just over 90% occur only once, and about 1.7% lies in the top ten. Remarks on this clone: Its antigen is as yet unknown.

The J segment lost 0 bases and the V segment lost 4 bases, leaving 6 bases of the junction unmatched. Germline values: CDR1 SGDLS, CDR2 YYNGEE. The CDR3 runs 18 residues. Sequenced sample: naive CD8+ T cells from PBMCs. The sequence was collected from a man aged 18-30 years in good health. Some clones in this sample may be carry-over from other donors' samples. The chain has TRBV9 and TRBJ2-1, with 14 bases lining up with TRBD2. CDR3 in amino acids: CASSHGTSGSHSYNEQFF. The CDR3 region has the DNA TGTGCCAGCAGCCACGGGACTAGCGGGAGCCACTCCTACAATGAGCAGTTCTTC.